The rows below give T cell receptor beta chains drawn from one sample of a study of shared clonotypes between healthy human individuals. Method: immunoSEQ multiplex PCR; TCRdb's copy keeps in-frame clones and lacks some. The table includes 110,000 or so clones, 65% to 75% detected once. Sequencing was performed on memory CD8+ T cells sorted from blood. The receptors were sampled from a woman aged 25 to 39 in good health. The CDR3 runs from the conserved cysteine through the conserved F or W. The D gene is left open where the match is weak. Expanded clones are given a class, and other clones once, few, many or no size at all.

CDR3aa: CASRTRDGSYEQYF
CDR3nt: TGTGCCAGCAGGACTCGGGACGGCTCCTACGAGCAGTACTTC
j_gene: TRBJ2-7
abundance: .
d_gene: .
v_gene: TRBV11-2

CDR3aa: CASSQDHASSPYNEQFF
CDR3nt: TGTGCCAGCAGCCAAGATCATGCTAGCAGCCCCTACAATGAGCAGTTCTTC
j_gene: TRBJ2-1
abundance: medium-sized
d_gene: .
v_gene: TRBV4-2

CDR3aa: CATSRDRGGDYGYTF
CDR3nt: TGTGCCACCAGCAGGGACAGGGGAGGGGACTATGGCTACACCTTC
j_gene: TRBJ1-2
abundance: .
d_gene: TRBD1
v_gene: TRBV15

CDR3aa: CSVSDTLQSRANVLTF
CDR3nt: TGCAGCGTTTCGGACACACTACAAAGTCGGGCCAACGTCCTGACTTTC
j_gene: TRBJ2-6
abundance: .
d_gene: .
v_gene: TRBV29-1

CDR3aa: CASSELTTPSYEQYF
CDR3nt: TGTGCCAGCAGTGAACTAACTACCCCTTCCTACGAGCAGTACTTC
j_gene: TRBJ2-7
abundance: many
d_gene: .
v_gene: TRBV6-1

CDR3aa: CASSLVMGRSYEQYF
CDR3nt: TGTGCCAGCAGCTTAGTAATGGGACGCTCCTACGAGCAGTACTTC
j_gene: TRBJ2-7
abundance: .
d_gene: .
v_gene: TRBV7-9

CDR3aa: CASSLSEGETQYF
CDR3nt: TGTGCCAGCAGCTTGTCTGAGGGGGAGACCCAGTACTTC
j_gene: TRBJ2-5
abundance: .
d_gene: .
v_gene: TRBV5-4

CDR3aa: CASSPTVAGGTDEQFF
CDR3nt: TGTGCCAGCAGTCCGACGGTAGCGGGAGGGACGGATGAGCAGTTCTTC
j_gene: TRBJ2-1
abundance: few
d_gene: TRBD2
v_gene: TRBV28

CDR3aa: CASSESDSGANVLTF
CDR3nt: TGTGCCAGCAGTGAGTCGGACTCTGGGGCCAACGTCCTGACTTTC
j_gene: TRBJ2-6
abundance: many
d_gene: .
v_gene: TRBV6-1

CDR3aa: CASSGTSGSGNEQFF
CDR3nt: TGTGCCAGCAGTGGAACTAGCGGGAGTGGCAATGAGCAGTTCTTC
j_gene: TRBJ2-1
abundance: .
d_gene: TRBD2
v_gene: TRBV6-1

CDR3aa: CASSQDLEGAQPQHF
CDR3nt: TGTGCCAGCAGCCAAGATCTCGAGGGTGCCCAGCCCCAGCATTTT
j_gene: TRBJ1-5
abundance: .
d_gene: .
v_gene: TRBV4-2

CDR3aa: CASSLGTGGLNEQFF
CDR3nt: TGTGCCAGCAGTTTAGGGACAGGGGGATTAAATGAGCAGTTCTTC
j_gene: TRBJ2-1
abundance: few
d_gene: TRBD1
v_gene: TRBV27

CDR3aa: CASSQGISGQPQHF
CDR3nt: TGTGCCAGCAGTCAAGGGATTTCGGGCCAGCCCCAGCATTTT
j_gene: TRBJ1-5
abundance: .
d_gene: .
v_gene: TRBV28